This entry features one TCR beta chain sequence. Study processing details: Reference gene primer amplification gave estimated nucleated cell counts. Sequenced by immunoSEQ multiplex PCR; TCRdb stores in-frame clones only, minus some. The DNA gave D and trimming, while V, J and clone size come from that table. In the table there are 300,000 to 400,000 clones, around 92% of which are singletons. The Seattle patients, enrolled during active infection, were followed longitudinally. Germline V gives CDR1 MRHNA, CDR2 SNTAGT. This CDR3 spans 14 amino acids. Losses at the gene ends were 2 bases for V and 4 bases for J; bases not matched to a gene: 1. The data belong to a study of blood T cell repertoires in COVID-19.

The specimen was peripheral blood. This TCR derives from a woman aged 25 to 45 with COVID-19, enrolled during active disease. This chain links TRBV6-4 with TRBJ2-3; 9 nucleotides line up with TRBD1. CDR3 in amino acids: CASSDRTGADTQYF. DNA for the CDR3: TGTGCCAGCAGTGACAGGACAGGGGCAGATACGCAGTATTTT.